This entry features one TCR beta chain sequence. Its target is not known. This entry is derived from a study of CD8+CD57+ T cells in acquired aplastic anemia. The CDR3 consists of 16 residues. With 5 bases removed from V and 1 base from J, the gap between germline ends came to 17 bases. Germline CDR1 reads LNHNV; CDR2 reads YYDKDF (reference sequence). CDR3 and TCR beta VDJ profiling relied on genomic DNA as the template. TCRdb recomputed calls from the reads with MiXCR, one row per CDR3 protein. This repertoire shows about 110,000 distinct CDR3 sequences, about half found once; its top ten account for 25% to 35%. Regarding the study as a whole: Sharing between patients and controls was observed for over 25 CD8+ CDR3 sequences.

The chain employs TRBV15 and TRBJ2-5; tentatively, D is TRBD2 (5 bases). Sequencing used sorted CD4+, CD8+, or CD8+CD57+ T cells (not recorded which) from PBMCs. The receptor's source is a human donor in good health, serving as a control. Written as DNA, the CDR3 is TGTGCCACCAGCTCTCCCCGACGGACTCCCCAAGAGACCCAGTACTTC. Residues: CATSSPRRTPQETQYF.